One sample yielded the 13 T cell receptor beta chains listed below, sequenced in a study of control samples from healthy donors and cancer patients. Generated by immunoSEQ multiplex PCR, the TCRdb table keeps only in-frame clones and is missing some. The sample carries 150,000 to 180,000 clones, roughly 94% recorded once. The sample comprised blood. The receptors were sampled from a man between 35 and 55 years old in good health.

The V call is TRBV3-1 (or the pseudogene TRBV3-2), the J call TRBJ1-6; possible D gene TRBD1, 6 bases. The CDR3 runs to 14 residues. The germline gives CDR1 LGHDT, CDR2 YNNKEL (reference sequence). Between the trimmed V and J ends, which lost 9 bases and 0 bases, there was a span of 9 bases. The CDR3 here is CASRDNSYNSPLHF. CDR3 sequence (DNA): TGTGCCAGTAGGGACAACTCCTATAATTCACCCCTCCACTTT.

The sample holds one count of this clone. This chain joins TRBV6-5 and TRBJ1-5, with D unresolved. The CDR3 consists of 14 residues. Trimming shortened V by 6 bases and J by 2 bases, and 11 bases separated the two germline ends. CDR1 is MNHEY and CDR2 is SVGAGI in the germline V gene. The chain's CDR3 is CASRLPGGNQPQHF. The CDR3 nucleotides read TGTGCCAGCAGGCTCCCGGGTGGCAATCAGCCCCAGCATTTT.

V is TRBV7-6 and J is TRBJ2-3, with D uncertain. CDR3 size: 15 residues. V was shortened by 5 bases and J by 2 bases, with 14 bases between the two germline ends. From germline, CDR1 is SGHVS and CDR2 FNYEAQ. CDR3 sequence reads: CASSIEAMATDTQYF. In DNA, the CDR3 is TGTGCCAGCAGCATCGAAGCCATGGCCACAGATACGCAGTATTTT.

This sequence joins TRBV12-2 and TRBJ1-2; the D call TRBD1 from the table was never checked on the DNA. TRBV12-2 is flagged as a pseudogene. The length of the CDR3 is 15 residues. CDR3 amino acids: CASRPTPGQGLSYTF. Written as DNA, the CDR3 is TGTGCAAGTCGCCCGACTCCGGGACAGGGCCTCAGCTACACCTTC.

The J gene is TRBJ1-1, the V gene TRBV10-2; TRBD1 is a possible D gene (5 bases). The germline V gene encodes CDR1 WSHSY and CDR2 SAAADI. V lost 2 bases and J lost 4, with 11 bases in between. CDR3 length: 14 amino acids. CDR3 nucleotide sequence: TGCGCCAGCAGTGAGCGGGGGAGGTCCACTGAAGCTTTCTTT. Residues: CASSERGRSTEAFF.

The chain joins TRBV11-2 to TRBJ1-6; D gene unclear. CDR3 length equals 13 residues. V lost 0 bases and J 11 bases, leaving 8 bases between the germline ends. Germline-derived CDR1 and CDR2 are SGHAT and FQNNGV. CDR3 nucleotides: TGTGCCAGCAGCTTAGAAATTCCAGCACCCCTCCACTTT. It translates to CASSLEIPAPLHF.

This sequence joins TRBV27 and TRBJ1-1, with D perhaps TRBD1 (5 bases). Between the trimmed V and J ends, which lost 6 bases and 5 bases, there was a span of 13 bases. Germline assignment: CDR1 MNHEY and CDR2 SMNVEV (reference sequence). The CDR3 runs 13 residues. The CDR3 sequence is CASRPQRGTEAFF. CDR3 bases: TGTGCCAGCAGACCCCAACGGGGGACTGAAGCTTTCTTT.

The genes are TRBV6-5 and TRBJ2-1, with 7 nucleotides matching TRBD2. CDR1 and CDR2 (germline): MNHEY, SVGAGI. The V segment lost 0 bases and the J segment 7 bases; nucleotides outside the gene matches: 9. CDR3 size: 16 residues. The CDR3 reads CASSYSWRGRTNEQFF. The DNA for the CDR3 is TGTGCCAGCAGTTACTCGTGGCGGGGGAGGACTAATGAGCAGTTCTTC.

CDR3 DNA: TGTGTGCTAGGGAACACTGAAGCTTTCTTT. Protein product: CVLGNTEAFF. This chain uses TRBV21-1 with TRBJ1-1. TRBV21-1 is reported as a pseudogene. The CDR3 contains 10 residues.

This chain connects TRBV10-3 to TRBJ2-7; tentatively, D is TRBD2 (5 bases). Trimming pared 2 bases from V and 9 bases from J, leaving 8 bases between. CDR3 size: 11 residues. Germline-derived CDR1 and CDR2 are ENHRY and SYGVKD. The CDR3: CAISEGSGQYF. As DNA, the CDR3 is TGTGCCATCAGTGAGGGGAGTGGGCAGTACTTC.

The J gene is TRBJ1-2, the V gene TRBV5-4, with a tentative D call TRBD1 (6 bases). The CDR3 is 14 amino acids. V was cut by 3 bases and J by 6 bases, with 15 bases left in between. CDR1 SGHNT and CDR2 YYREEE come from the germline V gene (reference sequence). CDR3 region: CASSSTDSPHGYTF. CDR3 nucleotides: TGTGCCAGCAGCTCAACGGACAGCCCCCATGGCTACACCTTC.

This chain connects TRBV2 to TRBJ1-6, with D tentatively TRBD1 (6 bases). Germline V CDR1 and CDR2: SNHLY, FYNNEI. The CDR3 consists of 14 residues. V was cut by 6 bases and J by 2 bases, with 8 bases left in between. The CDR3 spells CASSGQPYNSPLHF. The CDR3 bases are TGTGCCAGCAGCGGACAGCCCTATAATTCACCCCTCCACTTT.

Concerning this clone itself: A junction boundary mismatches the germline segment, possibly from a read error. This sequence joins TRBV2 and TRBJ2-7, with 7 bases aligning to TRBD1. The germline gives CDR1 SNHLY, CDR2 FYNNEI. The CDR3 has 10 residues. In nucleotides, the CDR3 is TGTGCCAGCAAGCCGGGACAGCTCCACTTC. Its protein is CASKPGQLHF.